This entry lists 30 T cell receptor beta chains sequenced from one sample in a study of CXCR3-negative and CXCR3-positive naive CD8 T cells. Preparation of TRB cDNA libraries relied on 5' RACE carrying UMI labels. Reprocessing the 5' RACE reads, TCRdb reports a single entry for every CDR3 protein and omits DNA. The listing records some 28,000 distinct CDR3 sequences. Sequencing was carried out using memory CD8+ T cells from blood. The receptors come from a human donor in good health. Some clones in this sample may be carry-over from other donors' samples.

The J gene is TRBJ2-4, the V gene TRBV6-2 or TRBV6-3; TCRdb designates TRBD1, a call that cannot be tested without DNA. The CDR3 runs 15 residues. Germline lookup yields CDR1 MNHEY and CDR2 SVGEGT. CDR3 in amino acids: CASTLDRGGKNIQYF.

The CDR3 sequence is CSVEEGTTTDTQYF. The chain is built from TRBV29-1 and TRBJ2-3. Germline loops: CDR1 SQVTM, CDR2 ANQGSEA. The CDR3 runs to 14 residues.

The J gene is TRBJ1-1, the V gene TRBV7-2; TCRdb's D call, TRBD1, is unchecked because there is no DNA. Germline CDR1 and CDR2: SGHTA and FQGNSA. This CDR3 is built from 15 residues. The CDR3 loop is CASSSDWGGGTEAFF.

CDR3 protein: CASCRPGETQYF. The V call is TRBV12-3 or TRBV12-4, the J call TRBJ2-5; TCRdb's D gene call, TRBD1, goes unchecked for lack of DNA. This CDR3 spans 12 amino acids.

The CDR3 sequence: CASSLGRAAYEQYF. V usage is TRBV11-2 and J usage is TRBJ2-7; the D call from TCRdb, TRBD2, cannot be confirmed without DNA. Germline CDR1 reads SGHAT; CDR2 reads FQNNGV. The CDR3 spans 14 residues.

This clonotype counts as medium-sized by frequency. The J gene is TRBJ2-7, the V gene TRBV6-2 or TRBV6-3; TCRdb selects TRBD1, and the lack of DNA leaves this call unchecked. CDR1 and CDR2 (germline): MNHEY, SVGEGT. The CDR3 totals 15 residues. This CDR3 is CASTTGAGHSYEQYF.

The CDR3 protein is CAWSLARGGDEQFF. The chain recombines TRBV30 with TRBJ2-1; TCRdb gives TRBD2 as the D gene, but with no DNA this cannot be confirmed. Germline values: CDR1 GTSNPN, CDR2 SVGIG (reference sequence). The CDR3 runs to 14 residues.

The gene calls are TRBV5-6 and TRBJ2-7; the D call from TCRdb, TRBD1, cannot be confirmed without DNA. CDR3 length: 12 amino acids. Germline V gene lookup returns CDR1 SGHDT and CDR2 YYEEEE. The CDR3 reads CASWTGLYEQYF.

The CDR3 loop is CASSGIQSYEQYF. The rearrangement links TRBV2 to TRBJ2-7. The CDR3 totals 13 residues. Germline V gives CDR1 SNHLY, CDR2 FYNNEI.

V is TRBV5-1 and J is TRBJ2-7. CDR1 is SGHRS and CDR2 is YFSETQ in the germline V gene. This CDR3 comprises 15 residues. The CDR3 loop is CASSWDLLGFYEQYF.

CDR3 sequence: CASSRGSQVSREQFF. The genes are TRBV4-3 and TRBJ2-1; TCRdb gives TRBD2 as the D gene, but with no DNA this cannot be confirmed. The CDR3 is made up of 15 amino acids. Germline V CDR1 and CDR2: LGHNA, YSLEER.

The V gene is TRBV6-2 or TRBV6-3, the J gene TRBJ2-1; absent DNA, TCRdb's TRBD1 call cannot be checked. The CDR3 loop spans 14 amino acids. Germline lookup yields CDR1 MNHEY and CDR2 SVGEGT. The CDR3 sequence: CASSYDGGAGEQFF.

The J gene is TRBJ1-6, the V gene TRBV6-2 or TRBV6-3. This CDR3 has 14 residues. Germline CDR1 and CDR2: MNHEY and SVGEGT. The CDR3 sequence is CASTADGYNSPLHF.

The chain uses TRBV7-9 and TRBJ1-1; TCRdb designates TRBD1, a call that cannot be tested without DNA. The CDR3 is made up of 13 amino acids. Germline V gene data show CDR1 as SEHNR and CDR2 as FQNEAQ (reference sequence). CDR3 loop: CASSFVGDTEAFF.

J is TRBJ1-5 and V is TRBV6-2 or TRBV6-3. Germline V gene sequence: CDR1 MNHEY, CDR2 SVGEGT. This CDR3 is 12 amino acids long. CDR3 residues: CASNKLNQPQHF.

Judged by frequency, this clonotype is medium-sized (0.01 to 0.1%). The V and J genes are TRBV14 and TRBJ2-7. The CDR3 is 15 amino acids. CDR1 and CDR2 (germline): SGHDN, FVKESK. CDR3 sequence reads: CASSQDLGRLDEQYF.

The chain combines TRBV7-3 with TRBJ2-2; absent DNA, TCRdb's TRBD1 call cannot be checked. The CDR3 extends over 14 amino acids. Germline-derived CDR1 and CDR2 are SGHTA and FQGTGA. The CDR3 loop is CASSPTGPTGELFF.

The CDR3 here is CASSPSDRAGSYTF. J is TRBJ1-2 and V is TRBV6-2 or TRBV6-3. Germline V gives CDR1 MNHEY, CDR2 SVGEGT. This CDR3 is 14 amino acids long.

The chain employs TRBV7-9 and TRBJ2-1. Germline V gene lookup returns CDR1 SEHNR and CDR2 FQNEAQ (reference sequence). The CDR3 sequence is 15 residues long. CDR3 loop: CASSSSGMGYNEQFF.

The rearrangement joins TRBV6-6 to TRBJ2-7. Germline V gene data show CDR1 as MNHNY and CDR2 as SVGAGI (reference sequence). The CDR3 runs to 14 residues. CDR3 sequence: CASSTSLESYEQYF.

J is TRBJ2-5 and V is TRBV7-9; checking the TCRdb D call of TRBD2 is not possible without DNA. Germline lookup yields CDR1 SEHNR and CDR2 FQNEAQ (reference sequence). This CDR3 comprises 16 residues. The CDR3 loop reads CASSPSLEDLQETQYF. Together with reference TRBV7-9 and TRBJ2-5, the CDR3 gives the full variable domain: DTGVSQNPRHKITKRGQNVTFRCDPISEHNRLYWYRQTLGQGPEFLTYFQNEAQLEKSRLLSDRFSAERPKGSFSTLEIQRTEQGDSAMYLCASSPSLEDLQETQYFGPGTRLLVL.

The chain joins TRBV11-3 to TRBJ2-3; TCRdb designates TRBD1, a call that cannot be tested without DNA. The CDR3 totals 12 residues. Per the germline V gene, CDR1 is SGHNT and CDR2 is YENEEA. This CDR3 is CASSLPGDTQYF.

This chain joins TRBV9 and TRBJ1-2. Germline CDR1 reads SGDLS; CDR2 reads YYNGEE. The CDR3 is 14 residues long. The CDR3: CASSGNSGFYGYTF.

The rearrangement uses TRBV9 and TRBJ1-2; the TCRdb D gene call, TRBD1, has no DNA to confirm it. Germline CDR1 reads SGDLS; CDR2 reads YYNGEE. The CDR3 has 18 amino acids. This CDR3 reads CASGPTGTGTPGGYGYTF.

V and J are TRBV7-8 and TRBJ1-4. The germline CDR1 and CDR2 sequences are SGHVS and FQNEAQ. The CDR3 runs 15 residues. The CDR3: CASKNTDATNEKLFF.

V and J are TRBV29-1 and TRBJ2-1. The CDR3 has 13 residues. CDR1 and CDR2 (germline): SQVTM, ANQGSEA. Here the CDR3 reads CSVEAQLENEQFF.

This chain joins TRBV7-8 and TRBJ2-7; TCRdb selects TRBD2, and the lack of DNA leaves this call unchecked. Germline V CDR1 and CDR2: SGHVS, FQNEAQ. The CDR3 has 12 residues. This CDR3 is CASSAGLIEQYF.

This chain connects TRBV7-9 to TRBJ2-7; the D call of TRBD1 rests on TCRdb alone, since no DNA is present to check it. Per the germline V gene, CDR1 is SEHNR and CDR2 is FQNEAQ (reference sequence). This CDR3 spans 13 amino acids. The CDR3 is CASSGRQSYEQYF.

This chain uses TRBV6-2 or TRBV6-3 with TRBJ2-7; absent DNA, TCRdb's TRBD1 call cannot be checked. Germline V CDR1 and CDR2: MNHEY, SVGEGT. The CDR3 covers 15 residues. CDR3 residues: CASSYWGQEPYEQYF.

The rearrangement joins TRBV3-1 to TRBJ1-3. Germline V lookup: CDR1 LGHDT, CDR2 YNNKEL (reference sequence). The CDR3 is 19 amino acids. The CDR3 region is CASSQDGSLYGYSGNTIYF. Together with reference TRBV3-1 and TRBJ1-3, the CDR3 gives the full variable domain: DTAVSQTPKYLVTQMGNDKSIKCEQNLGHDTMYWYKQDSKKFLKIMFSYNNKELIINETVPNRFSPKSPDKAHLNLHINSLELGDSAVYFCASSQDGSLYGYSGNTIYFGEGSWLTVV.